These 20 T cell receptor beta chains share one sample of origin, sequenced in a study of patients and donors after allogeneic stem cell transplantation. TCRdb independently ran MiXCR on the RT-PCR reads; one entry per CDR3 protein. The sample lists approximately 210,000 distinct CDR3 sequences, about 40% occurring once. Sequencing was performed on blood, either unsorted or a sorted T cell fraction (not recorded which). The receptors shown here come from a human donor who was either an allogeneic HSCT recipient or a stem cell or donor lymphocyte infusion donor (not recorded which). It is not recorded whose cells these are; they may come from a transplant donor.

The V call is TRBV5-1, the J call TRBJ1-2; TRBD1 matches at 10 bases. Germline-derived CDR1 and CDR2 are SGHRS and YFSETQ. J was trimmed by 6 bases and V by 4 bases; bases with no gene match: 3. The length of the CDR3 is 13 residues. CDR3 amino acids: CASSPGQGNGYTF. The DNA for the CDR3 is TGCGCCAGCAGCCCGGGACAGGGGAATGGCTACACCTTC.

This clonotype showed up just a few times. The V call is TRBV7-9, the J call TRBJ1-3; 9 nucleotides align to TRBD1. The CDR3 is 16 residues long. With V trimmed by 5 bases and J by 5 bases, 10 bases remained unmatched. CDR1 and CDR2 (germline): SEHNR, FQNEAQ (reference sequence). The CDR3 reads CASSPPGQGNRNTIYF. CDR3 bases: TGTGCCAGCAGCCCCCCGGGACAGGGTAATCGAAACACCATATATTTT.

This rearrangement joins TRBV3-1 to TRBJ2-3; TRBD1 aligns across 9 bases. The CDR3 sequence is 16 residues long. The germline gives CDR1 LGHDT, CDR2 YNNKEL (reference sequence). J was trimmed by 7 bases and V by 4 bases; bases with no gene match: 12. Here the CDR3 reads CASSPYQGTGMNTQYF. CDR3 coding DNA: TGTGCCAGCAGCCCCTACCAGGGGACAGGGATGAATACGCAGTATTTT.

This clonotype was counted between two and nine times. CDR3 residues: CAISDLIGTGRAEQYF. In DNA, the CDR3 is TGTGCCATCAGTGATTTAATCGGGACAGGGAGGGCTGAGCAGTACTTC. This rearrangement joins TRBV10-3 to TRBJ2-7; 9 bases align to TRBD1. From germline, CDR1 is ENHRY and CDR2 SYGVKD. Trimming removed 3 bases from V and 7 bases from J; junction bases left unmatched: 13. The CDR3 spans 16 residues.

This chain links TRBV3-1 with TRBJ2-1, with unresolved D. This CDR3 spans 17 amino acids. The germline V gene encodes CDR1 LGHDT and CDR2 YNNKEL (reference sequence). The ends were cut back, 0 bases at V and 4 bases at J, with 16 bases in the middle. CDR3 DNA: TGTGCCAGCAGCCAAGATCGGTCCGGGTCGGCTTACAATGAGCAGTTCTTC. As protein: CASSQDRSGSAYNEQFF.

V is TRBV5-1 and J is TRBJ2-3, with TRBD2 identical over 8 bases. V trimming: 0 bases; J trimming: 0 bases; junction bases outside the gene matches: 9. Germline loops: CDR1 SGHRS, CDR2 YFSETQ. CDR3 length: 18 residues. The CDR3 DNA is TGCGCCAGCAGCTTGGAACTGGGCGGGAGGACTAGCACAGATACGCAGTATTTT. Translation gives CASSLELGGRTSTDTQYF.

The CDR3 bases are TGCGCCAGCAGCAACGCCGGGGCCAACACTGAAGCTTTCTTT. It yields the protein CASSNAGANTEAFF. The chain employs TRBV4-3 and TRBJ1-1, with a possible D match to TRBD1 (5 bases). The ends were cut back, 5 bases at V and 2 bases at J, with 12 bases in the middle. Germline CDR1 LGHNA, CDR2 YSLEER. This CDR3 spans 14 amino acids.

This clonotype was counted once. V is TRBV4-2 and J is TRBJ2-3, with unresolved D. Germline assignment: CDR1 LGHNA and CDR2 YNFKEQ. The CDR3 is made up of 16 amino acids. V gave up 4 bases and J gave up 1 base, with 15 bases separating them. The CDR3 bases are TGTGCCAGCAGCCCCTGGCTGAGATTGGGCACAGATACGCAGTATTTT. It yields the protein CASSPWLRLGTDTQYF.

The chain employs TRBV12-3 or TRBV12-4 and TRBJ2-7; 7 bases are shared with TRBD1. This CDR3 contains 13 residues. Trimming at V came to 2 bases and at J to 5 bases, leaving 3 bases not matched to a gene. Written as DNA, the CDR3 is TGTGCCAGCAGTTTAACAGGGGCCCACGAGCAGTACTTC. Its translation is CASSLTGAHEQYF.

The CDR3 is CASSLVGTENYGYTF. In nucleotides, the CDR3 is TGTGCCAGCAGTTTAGTTGGGACAGAAAACTATGGCTACACCTTC. This rearrangement joins TRBV12-3 or TRBV12-4 to TRBJ1-2; TRBD1 agrees at 7 bases. The CDR3 is 15 residues long. Trimming took 1 base from V and 2 from J; bases not matched to a gene: 4.

There are a few counts of this clonotype. CDR3 DNA: TGTGCCACCAGCGGGATCGAGACTAGCGATAATGAGCAGTTCTTC. This encodes CATSGIETSDNEQFF. V gene TRBV15 combines with J gene TRBJ2-1; TRBD2 matches 8 bases. V lost 5 bases and J lost 7; bases outside the gene matches: 10. The CDR3 loop spans 15 amino acids. Germline V gene sequence: CDR1 LNHNV, CDR2 YYDKDF (reference sequence).

The chain employs TRBV6-2 or TRBV6-3 and TRBJ2-7; tentative D call: TRBD2 (5 bases). The CDR3 has 16 amino acids. In germline, CDR1 is MNHEY, CDR2 SVGEGT. V lost 6 bases to trimming and J lost 2 bases, with 20 bases between them. This CDR3 reads CASRPSDRTGTYEQYF. DNA of the CDR3: TGTGCCAGCAGGCCTTCCGATCGGACCGGGACCTACGAGCAGTACTTC.

The V and J genes are TRBV5-6 and TRBJ2-4, with 10 nucleotides matching TRBD1. The junction had 14 bases not matched to a gene; V was cut back by 1 base and J by 4 bases. The CDR3 contains 19 residues. Per germline, CDR1 SGHDT and CDR2 YYEEEE. CDR3 residues: CASSLPRDRGLGVKNIQYF. CDR3 nucleotide sequence: TGTGCCAGCAGCTTGCCCCGGGACAGGGGATTGGGGGTTAAAAACATTCAGTACTTC.

V is TRBV7-9 and J is TRBJ2-7; possibly TRBD1 for D (5 bases). This CDR3 comprises 12 residues. Germline CDR1 is SEHNR and CDR2 is FQNEAQ (reference sequence). Trimming shortened V by 4 bases and J by 5 bases, and 9 bases separated the two germline ends. The CDR3 protein is CASSSSDNEQYF. The CDR3 region has the DNA TGTGCCAGCAGCTCTTCGGACAACGAGCAGTACTTC.

The V gene is TRBV5-1, the J gene TRBJ2-7; 7 bases line up with TRBD1. V was pared by 4 bases and J by 4 bases, with 2 bases of the junction left unmatched. The CDR3 loop spans 12 amino acids. Germline V gene sequence: CDR1 SGHRS, CDR2 YFSETQ. The CDR3 loop is CASSPGQYEQYF. As DNA, the CDR3 is TGCGCCAGCAGCCCGGGACAGTACGAGCAGTACTTC.

This clonotype has a handful of counts. The V call is TRBV2, the J call TRBJ1-2; possibly TRBD1 for D (5 bases). The V gene's germline CDR1 is SNHLY and CDR2 FYNNEI. The CDR3 contains 14 residues. Trimming removed 10 bases from V and 0 bases from J, with 15 bases in between. The CDR3 sequence is CATRGRASNYGYTF. The CDR3 DNA is TGTGCCACACGGGGCAGGGCATCTAACTATGGCTACACCTTC.

This clonotype has more than one count but fewer than ten. The rearrangement links TRBV7-9 to TRBJ2-7; D unresolved. Trimming shortened V by 4 bases and J by 3 bases, and 16 bases separated the two germline ends. Germline assignment: CDR1 SEHNR and CDR2 FQNEAQ (reference sequence). This CDR3 contains 15 residues. Written as DNA, the CDR3 is TGTGCCAGCAGCTCGTATTCTGGGAATCGCTACGAGCAGTACTTC. Translation: CASSSYSGNRYEQYF.

This chain uses TRBV6-5 with TRBJ2-7; 7 bases fit TRBD1. The ends lost 2 bases at V and 2 bases at J; junction bases unmatched: 3. CDR1 is MNHEY and CDR2 is SVGAGI in the germline V gene. The CDR3 covers 14 residues. The CDR3 is CASSYGTAAYEQYF. DNA for the CDR3: TGTGCCAGCAGTTACGGGACAGCCGCCTACGAGCAGTACTTC.

The rearrangement joins TRBV12-3 or TRBV12-4 to TRBJ1-1; TRBD1 is a possible D gene (5 bases). Trimming stripped 5 bases from V and 4 bases from J, with 23 bases between. This CDR3 spans 17 amino acids. The CDR3 reads CASSPRDLSHPSTEAFF. CDR3 nucleotide sequence: TGTGCCAGCAGTCCCCGGGACCTAAGTCACCCGAGCACTGAAGCTTTCTTT.

This clonotype came up a few times. V and J are TRBV6-5 and TRBJ2-7; 10 bases are shared with TRBD2. The CDR3 extends over 15 amino acids. Trimming removed 2 bases from V and 3 bases from J; junction bases left unmatched: 4. Germline loops: CDR1 MNHEY, CDR2 SVGAGI. CDR3 DNA: TGTGCCAGCAGTTACCCTACTAGCGGGGACTACGAGCAGTACTTC. This sequence encodes CASSYPTSGDYEQYF.